The 6 T cell receptor beta chains given below trace back to one sample, sequenced in a study of T cells after yellow fever vaccination. TCRdb re-derived calls from the 5' RACE reads in MiXCR, one entry per CDR3 protein. The table has some 560,000 distinct CDR3 sequences, under 25% seen once; the top ten hold 14%. This material consisted of PBMCs, taken 15 days after the yellow fever booster vaccination. Receptors originate from a young man who received the YFV17D yellow fever vaccine.

This clonotype has just a few counts. The V gene is TRBV6-1, the J gene TRBJ2-1, with TRBD2 matching over 9 bases. Germline CDR1 reads MNHNS; CDR2 reads SASEGT. The CDR3 is 18 residues long. The V segment lost 4 bases and the J segment 1 base; nucleotides outside the gene matches: 11. Written as DNA, the CDR3 is TGTGCCAGCAGTGGTATGGAGCCTAGCGGGAAATCCTACAATGAGCAGTTCTTC. Translated, it gives CASSGMEPSGKSYNEQFF.

The V and J genes are TRBV28 and TRBJ2-7, with D possibly being TRBD1 (6 bases). V was trimmed by 4 bases and J by 6 bases, leaving 19 bases between them. The CDR3 contains 15 residues. The germline gives CDR1 MDHEN, CDR2 SYDVKM. CDR3 nucleotide sequence: TGTGCCAGCAGTTCGCAACCACCCGGACAGTTCGAGCAGTACTTC. Amino acids: CASSSQPPGQFEQYF.

This clonotype was found a few times. This chain uses TRBV19 with TRBJ1-1; no clear D gene. The germline V gene encodes CDR1 LNHDA and CDR2 SQIVND (reference sequence). V lost 1 base and J 0 bases, leaving 12 bases between the germline ends. The CDR3 sequence is 16 residues long. The CDR3 loop reads CASSIGGNTVNTEAFF. Written as DNA, the CDR3 is TGTGCCAGTAGTATAGGAGGAAATACCGTGAACACTGAAGCTTTCTTT. Using reference TRBV19 and TRBJ1-1 for the parts outside the CDR3, the full variable domain is DGGITQSPKYLFRKEGQNVTLSCEQNLNHDAMYWYRQDPGQGLRLIYYSQIVNDFQKGDIAEGYSVSREKKESFPLTVTSAQKNPTAFYLCASSIGGNTVNTEAFFGQGTRLTVV.

This clonotype was recorded many times. The chain links TRBV7-2 to TRBJ2-7; D could derive from TRBD1 or TRBD2 (5 bases each). The CDR3 has 13 residues. Germline V gives CDR1 SGHTA, CDR2 FQGNSA. Trimming left V 1 base short and J 10 bases short, with 14 bases between. CDR3 coding DNA: TGTGCCAGCAGCTTAGAGGTACAGAGGGGTCAGTACTTC. Its translation is CASSLEVQRGQYF.

This clonotype was counted a few times. J is TRBJ2-5 and V is TRBV20-1; no firm D call. Germline-derived CDR1 and CDR2 are DFQATT and SNEGSKA (reference sequence). The length of the CDR3 is 11 residues. Trimming took 6 bases from V and 5 from J, leaving 10 bases between them. CDR3 protein: CSASKGETQYF. DNA for the CDR3: TGCAGTGCCAGCAAGGGTGAGACCCAGTACTTC.

This clonotype was seen a few times. The V and J genes are TRBV5-5 and TRBJ2-6, with D perhaps assigned TRBD1 or TRBD2 (5 bases each). The CDR3 has 16 amino acids. The V gene's germline CDR1 is SGHKS and CDR2 YYEKEE (reference sequence). Trimming removed 4 bases at V and 2 bases at J, with 13 bases between. As DNA, the CDR3 is TGTGCCAGCAGCCAAGGTGGGGACGCTGGGGCCAACGTCCTGACTTTC. Translating gives CASSQGGDAGANVLTF.